The rows below give T cell receptor beta chains drawn from one sample of a study of T cell responses to AZD1222 COVID-19 vaccine. Data came from immunoSEQ multiplex PCR; TCRdb stores just in-frame clones and leaves some out. The data hold 110,000 or so clones, with around 89% observed a single time. Sequencing was performed on peripheral blood, taken 28 days after the second AZD1222 dose. Receptor source: an adult who received the AZD1222 COVID-19 vaccine. Both conserved end residues are part of each CDR3. A D gene is named only where the DNA matches it firmly. The size of a clone is reported for some rows only, either as once, few or many, or as a class for expanded clones.

V: TRBV10-3; D: NA; size: few; J: TRBJ2-5; DNA: TGTGCCATCGGACAGCAAGAGACCCAGTACTTC; CDR3: CAIGQQETQYF
V: TRBV10-1; D: NA; size: once; J: TRBJ1-3; DNA: TGCGCCAGCAGTGAATTCCCGGACCCCTCTGGAAACACCATATATTTT; CDR3: CASSEFPDPSGNTIYF
V: TRBV20-1; D: NA; size: NA; J: TRBJ2-7; DNA: TGCAGTGCTCAAAGCGATTACGAGCAGTACTTC; CDR3: CSAQSDYEQYF
V: TRBV14; D: TRBD2; size: NA; J: TRBJ2-1; DNA: TGTGCCAGCAGACCGACCGGGACTATCTACAATGAGCAGTTCTTC; CDR3: CASRPTGTIYNEQFF
V: TRBV5-4; D: TRBD2; size: NA; J: TRBJ2-1; DNA: TGTGCCAGCAGCCAACCGCCTAGCGGGGTGGGCAATGAGCAGTTCTTC; CDR3: CASSQPPSGVGNEQFF
V: TRBV18; D: NA; size: NA; J: TRBJ2-7; DNA: TGTGCCAGCTCACCACGTCCTAGGGGAACTAGCTCCTACGAGCAGTACTTC; CDR3: CASSPRPRGTSSYEQYF
V: TRBV5-1; D: NA; size: NA; J: TRBJ1-1; DNA: TGCGCCAGCAGCTCACCACAGAACACTGAAGCTTTCTTT; CDR3: CASSSPQNTEAFF
V: TRBV6-5; D: NA; size: NA; J: TRBJ1-1; DNA: TGTGCCAGCAGTTACGGGACCGAGAACACTGAAGCTTTCTTT; CDR3: CASSYGTENTEAFF
V: TRBV5-8; D: NA; size: NA; J: TRBJ1-1; DNA: TGTGCCAGCAGTATGTGGAACACTGAAGCTTTCTTT; CDR3: CASSMWNTEAFF
V: TRBV6-5; D: NA; size: NA; J: TRBJ2-1; DNA: TGTGCCAGCACTCTAGGCAGAAGCTCCTACAATGAGCAGTTCTTC; CDR3: CASTLGRSSYNEQFF
V: TRBV2; D: NA; size: NA; J: TRBJ1-2; DNA: TGTGCCAGCAGACAGAACGAATATGGCTACACCTTC; CDR3: CASRQNEYGYTF